The 24 T cell receptor beta chains below all came from one sample that was sequenced in a study of memory B cells and T cells in multiple sclerosis. Stimulus-free culture yielded autoproliferating CFSE-dim and non-proliferating CFSE-high T cells, each sequenced separately. 5x10^7 CFSE-labeled PBMCs were cultured less than 8 days unstimulated, then replicate wells were pooled. Sequencing used immunoSEQ multiplex PCR; TCRdb keeps in-frame clones, though not all of them. The sample shows 46,000 or so clones, over 75% of them seen only once. These receptors are not linked to any known antigen. The sample comprised PBMCs from blood kept in culture. Receptors originate from a human donor with multiple sclerosis.

The V call is TRBV28, the J call TRBJ2-7, with D unclear. The length of the CDR3 is 14 residues. Germline V gene lookup returns CDR1 MDHEN and CDR2 SYDVKM. With 4 bases removed from V and 3 bases from J, the gap between germline ends came to 13 bases. The DNA of the CDR3 is TGTGCCAGCAGTTACCGGACGAACAGCTACGAGCAGTACTTC. Residues: CASSYRTNSYEQYF.

CDR3 region: CASSPQTGVLYGYTF. In nucleotides, the CDR3 is TGTGCCAGCAGCCCACAGACAGGGGTCCTCTATGGCTACACCTTC. This chain joins TRBV7-2 and TRBJ1-2; TRBD1 agrees at 8 bases. The CDR3 extends over 15 amino acids. The V gene's germline CDR1 is SGHTA and CDR2 FQGNSA. Germline trimming cut 5 bases from V and 4 bases from J; bases unmatched to any gene: 9. Looking up the rest from reference TRBV7-2 and TRBJ1-2 gives the full variable domain: GAGVSQSPSNKVTEKGKDVELRCDPISGHTALYWYRQSLGQGLEFLIYFQGNSAPDKSGLPSDRFSAERTGGSVSTLTIQRTQQEDSAVYLCASSPQTGVLYGYTFGSGTRLTVV.

This chain joins TRBV5-1 and TRBJ1-1, with a weak D call TRBD1 (6 bases). Trimming pared 2 bases from V and 6 bases from J, leaving 11 bases between. Germline assignment: CDR1 SGHRS and CDR2 YFSETQ. The CDR3 length is 13 residues. The CDR3 nucleotides are TGCGCCAGCAGCTTTATGGGACACGCTGAAGCTTTCTTT. This sequence encodes CASSFMGHAEAFF.

The CDR3 spells CASSSGTGNNSPLHF. CDR3 nucleotide sequence: TGCGCCAGCAGTTCCGGGACAGGGAATAATTCACCCCTCCACTTT. The chain employs TRBV5-1 and TRBJ1-6; TRBD1 matches 9 bases. The V segment lost 5 bases and the J segment 5 bases; nucleotides outside the gene matches: 5. This CDR3 has 15 amino acids. Germline V lookup: CDR1 SGHRS, CDR2 YFSETQ.

This clone has only one observation. One end of the junction does not line up with germline, which may come from a read error. Within the sample, other DNA sequences also encode this same CDR3. The chain links TRBV7-3 to TRBJ2-5; D remains unclear. The CDR3 runs 14 residues. CDR1 and CDR2 from the germline V gene are SGHTA and FQGTGA. The CDR3 protein is CASSPTGSQETQYF. The CDR3 DNA reads as TGCGCCAGCAGCCCAACTGGATCCCAAGAGACCCAGTACTTC.

With respect to this clone: This sample includes further DNA sequences coding for the same CDR3. The gene calls are TRBV9 and TRBJ2-5; D is uncertain. CDR3 length equals 12 residues. Germline CDR1 SGDLS, CDR2 YYNGEE. The V end lost 0 bases, the J end lost 5 bases, and 5 bases lay between the germline ends. In nucleotides, the CDR3 is TGTGCCAGCAGCGTAGGCCAGGAGACCCAGTACTTC. As protein: CASSVGQETQYF.

This clone was seen a few times. The rearrangement links TRBV23-1 to TRBJ2-1; 10 bases fit TRBD2. TRBV23-1 is filed as an ORF, its function uncertain. The J segment lost 3 bases and the V segment lost 4 bases, leaving 3 bases of the junction unmatched. This CDR3 region has 15 residues. CDR3 sequence: CASSPPSGGYNEQFF. For the CDR3, the DNA is TGCGCCAGCAGTCCGCCTAGCGGGGGCTACAATGAGCAGTTCTTC.

The J gene is TRBJ1-1, the V gene TRBV2; 7 bases fit TRBD1. The CDR3 totals 15 residues. J gave up 1 base and V 1 base, and 3 bases lay outside the gene matches. Germline CDR1 is SNHLY and CDR2 is FYNNEI. The CDR3, as DNA: TGTGCCAGCAGTGAAGTAGAGGGGGCGAACACTGAAGCTTTCTTT. It yields the protein CASSEVEGANTEAFF.

The rearrangement joins TRBV6-4 to TRBJ1-2; D is possibly TRBD1 (5 bases). This CDR3 is built from 15 residues. Germline V gives CDR1 MRHNA, CDR2 SNTAGT. V gave up 5 bases and J gave up 8 bases, with 21 bases separating them. CDR3 in amino acids: CASSPSLWGFDGYTF. CDR3 coding DNA: TGTGCCAGCAGTCCCTCACTCTGGGGGTTCGACGGCTACACCTTC.

This chain connects TRBV2 to TRBJ2-3; weak D call: TRBD1 (6 bases). With 1 base removed from V and 2 bases from J, the gap between germline ends came to 13 bases. This CDR3 is built from 16 residues. From germline, CDR1 is SNHLY and CDR2 FYNNEI. The CDR3 spells CASSEDLMGATDTQYF. The CDR3 DNA is TGTGCCAGCAGTGAAGATCTTATGGGGGCCACAGATACGCAGTATTTT.

This clone occurred a few times. V gene TRBV7-9 combines with J gene TRBJ1-2; D is ambiguous. V lost 5 bases and J lost 8, with 12 bases in between. The CDR3 spans 12 residues. The germline V gene encodes CDR1 SEHNR and CDR2 FQNEAQ (reference sequence). The CDR3 sequence is CASSVGSRGYTF. As DNA, the CDR3 is TGTGCCAGCAGCGTAGGATCAAGGGGCTACACCTTC.

The chain is built from TRBV30 and TRBJ2-3, with 8 bases identical to TRBD2. Germline V gene lookup returns CDR1 GTSNPN and CDR2 SVGIG (reference sequence). This CDR3 has 12 amino acids. J gave up 4 bases and V 5 bases, and 2 bases lay outside the gene matches. The CDR3 DNA follows: TGTGCCTGGGGCGGGGGGTCAGATACGCAGTATTTT. Its translation is CAWGGGSDTQYF. Supplemented by reference TRBV30 and TRBJ2-3, the full variable domain reads SQTIHQWPATLVQPVGSPLSLECTVEGTSNPNLYWYRQAAGRGLQLLFYSVGIGQISSEVPQNLSASRPQDRQFILSSKKLLLSDSGFYLCAWGGGSDTQYFGPGTRLTVL.

The chain carries TRBV10-1 and TRBJ2-7; possible D gene TRBD1, 6 bases. V was pared by 9 bases and J by 3 bases, with 21 bases between. Per germline, CDR1 WNHNN and CDR2 SYGVQD (reference sequence). This CDR3 is built from 15 residues. In DNA, the CDR3 is TGCGCCAGGGTCCGATACAGGGTTTCTCGCTACGAGCAGTACTTC. It specifies CARVRYRVSRYEQYF.

Regarding this clone: Germline is not matched at one junction end, which may reflect a read error. Other DNA sequences in this specimen translate into the identical CDR3. This chain connects TRBV30 to TRBJ1-1; no definite D call. This CDR3 comprises 11 residues. Germline CDR1 GTSNPN, CDR2 SVGIG (reference sequence). The CDR3 region is CAWSENSEAFF. CDR3 DNA: TGTGCCTGGAGTGAAAACAGTGAAGCTTTCTTT.

This chain links TRBV5-1 with TRBJ2-2; D gene uncertain. This CDR3 has 15 residues. Trimming shortened V by 0 bases and J by 1 base, and 7 bases separated the two germline ends. The germline CDR1 and CDR2 sequences are SGHRS and YFSETQ. Here the CDR3 reads CASSLAVQNTGELFF. CDR3 nucleotide sequence: TGCGCCAGCAGCTTGGCCGTACAGAACACCGGGGAGCTGTTTTTT.

A few counts support this clone. The chain is built from TRBV6-6 and TRBJ1-1; unclear D gene. Per the germline V gene, CDR1 is MNHNY and CDR2 is SVGAGI (reference sequence). Between the trimmed V and J ends, which lost 4 bases and 0 bases, there was a span of 12 bases. CDR3 length equals 15 residues. The chain's CDR3 is CASSLTGRMNTEAFF. The CDR3 bases are TGTGCCAGCAGTTTAACTGGACGGATGAACACTGAAGCTTTCTTT.

The chain joins TRBV21-1 to TRBJ1-4; the table calls TRBD1, which could not be checked here. TRBV21-1 has pseudogene status. There are 15 residues in the CDR3. CDR3 residues: CASSKVRAGCEKLFF. The CDR3 nucleotides are TGTGCCAGCAGCAAAGTAAGGGCAGGGTGTGAAAAACTGTTTTTT.

This clone was picked up a small number of times. The chain joins TRBV30 to TRBJ1-1; possible D gene TRBD1, 5 bases. The CDR3 loop spans 12 amino acids. Deletions cut 4 bases from V and 6 bases from J, with 12 bases between. Germline V lookup: CDR1 GTSNPN, CDR2 SVGIG (reference sequence). DNA for the CDR3: TGTGCCTGGATTGGAGGGACCCCTGAAGCTTTCTTT. Its translation: CAWIGGTPEAFF.

This rearrangement joins TRBV19 to TRBJ1-6; 9 bases line up with TRBD1. Looked up from germline, CDR1 is LNHDA and CDR2 is SQIVND (reference sequence). CDR3 length: 18 residues. J lost 0 bases, V lost 5 bases, and 8 bases had no gene match. The CDR3 region has the DNA TGTGCCAGTAGTCCAAGGCGACAGGGGGGCTCCTATAATTCACCCCTCCACTTT. It specifies CASSPRRQGGSYNSPLHF.

CDR3 nucleotides: TGTGCCAGCAGTTCGGGCAGTGAGGGTTCCTACGAGCAGTACTTC. Protein product: CASSSGSEGSYEQYF. The V gene is TRBV6-5, the J gene TRBJ2-7; possibly TRBD2 for D (5 bases). Germline CDR1 is MNHEY and CDR2 is SVGAGI. Trimming pared 4 bases from V and 1 base from J, leaving 14 bases between. The CDR3 covers 15 residues.

This chain connects TRBV7-2 to TRBJ1-3; D not resolved. The germline CDR1 and CDR2 sequences are SGHTA and FQGNSA. The V end lost 5 bases, the J end lost 0 bases, and 11 bases lay between the germline ends. The CDR3 spans 15 residues. DNA of the CDR3: TGTGCCAGCAGCCCCCGTGAAAGCTCTGGAAACACCATATATTTT. It specifies CASSPRESSGNTIYF.

The chain employs TRBV5-1 and TRBJ1-2, with 9 bases fitting TRBD1. The ends lost 4 bases at V and 1 base at J; junction bases unmatched: 5. This CDR3 has 15 residues. Germline V gene lookup returns CDR1 SGHRS and CDR2 YFSETQ. The DNA of the CDR3 is TGCGCCAGCAGCGTCGACAGGGGGAGTAACTATGGCTACACCTTC. Protein: CASSVDRGSNYGYTF.

The chain has TRBV6-4 and TRBJ2-4; maybe TRBD1 (5 bases). From germline, CDR1 is MRHNA and CDR2 SNTAGT. The CDR3 runs to 15 residues. V was clipped by 0 bases and J by 1 base, with 7 bases between them. CDR3 residues: CASSDSPGAKNIQYF. CDR3 in DNA: TGTGCCAGCAGTGACTCGCCAGGGGCCAAAAACATTCAGTACTTC.

V is TRBV5-5 and J is TRBJ2-7, with 10 positions matching TRBD2. This CDR3 is 14 amino acids long. J was trimmed by 2 bases and V by 5 bases; bases with no gene match: 4. The V gene's germline CDR1 is SGHKS and CDR2 YYEKEE (reference sequence). The CDR3 loop is CASRSTSGAYEQYF. CDR3 coding DNA: TGTGCCAGCAGGTCCACTAGCGGGGCCTACGAGCAGTACTTC.